These T cell receptor beta chains were read from a single sample in a study of shared clonotypes between healthy human individuals. The protocol was immunoSEQ multiplex PCR, while the TCRdb copy is restricted to in-frame clones and leaves out a portion. The data hold around 720,000 clones, with more than 70% observed a single time. Input material: memory CD4+ T cells sorted from blood. Source of these receptors: a woman between 25 and 40 years old in good health. Each CDR3 is given with its conserved first and last residue. Each record gives: J gene, V gene, D gene, clone size, CDR3 DNA, CDR3 protein. D genes are given only for firm matches. Expanded clones are given a class, and other clones once, few, many or no size at all.

J gene: TRBJ2-3
V gene: TRBV21-1
D gene: -
clone size: -
CDR3 DNA: TGTGCCAGCAGCATGTGGACAGTAACTAGCACAGATACGCAGTATTTT
CDR3 protein: CASSMWTVTSTDTQYF

J gene: TRBJ2-1
V gene: TRBV7-3
D gene: -
clone size: few
CDR3 DNA: TGTGCCAGCAGCCAGGGCTCCTACAATGAGCAGTTCTTC
CDR3 protein: CASSQGSYNEQFF

J gene: TRBJ2-3
V gene: TRBV15
D gene: -
clone size: -
CDR3 DNA: TGTGCCACCAGCAGAGAGTTGGGGGCAGATACGCAGTATTTT
CDR3 protein: CATSRELGADTQYF

J gene: TRBJ1-1
V gene: TRBV5-1
D gene: -
clone size: -
CDR3 DNA: TGCGCCAGCAGCTTGCTGGGGCGTAACACTGAAGCTTTCTTT
CDR3 protein: CASSLLGRNTEAFF

J gene: TRBJ2-3
V gene: TRBV30
D gene: -
clone size: -
CDR3 DNA: TGTGCCTGGAGTCCGGGGGCAGATACGCAGTATTTT
CDR3 protein: CAWSPGADTQYF

J gene: TRBJ1-4
V gene: TRBV30
D gene: -
clone size: few
CDR3 DNA: TGTGCCTGGAGAGGGACCGAGTCTTCTAATGAAAAACTGTTTTTT
CDR3 protein: CAWRGTESSNEKLFF

J gene: TRBJ2-3
V gene: TRBV5-6
D gene: TRBD2
clone size: -
CDR3 DNA: TGTGCCAGCAGCTTGTTCGGGAGCGGGGGCACAGATACGCAGTATTTT
CDR3 protein: CASSLFGSGGTDTQYF

J gene: TRBJ2-1
V gene: TRBV6-6
D gene: -
clone size: -
CDR3 DNA: TGTGCCAGCACAATGTCAATTCGGGGGGCAGGGGAGCAGTTCTTC
CDR3 protein: CASTMSIRGAGEQFF

J gene: TRBJ1-2
V gene: TRBV18
D gene: -
clone size: -
CDR3 DNA: TGTGCCAGCTCACCCCCTAATAACTATGGCTACACCTTC
CDR3 protein: CASSPPNNYGYTF

J gene: TRBJ1-5
V gene: TRBV27
D gene: TRBD1
clone size: few
CDR3 DNA: TGTGCCAGCAGTTTATCGGGGGGACAGGACAATAGCAATCAGCCCCAGCATTTT
CDR3 protein: CASSLSGGQDNSNQPQHF

J gene: TRBJ2-7
V gene: TRBV6-1
D gene: -
clone size: few
CDR3 DNA: TGTGCCAGCAGTGACCGGCGGGACTCCTACGAGCAGTACTTC
CDR3 protein: CASSDRRDSYEQYF

J gene: TRBJ2-6
V gene: TRBV6-6
D gene: TRBD1
clone size: -
CDR3 DNA: TGTGCCAGCACCGAACAGGGGCGTGGGGCCAACGTCCTGACTTTC
CDR3 protein: CASTEQGRGANVLTF

J gene: TRBJ2-7
V gene: TRBV5-4
D gene: -
clone size: -
CDR3 DNA: TGTGCCAGCAGCTTAGGCACAGGGCCCCCCTACGAGCAGTACTTC
CDR3 protein: CASSLGTGPPYEQYF

J gene: TRBJ2-5
V gene: TRBV5-6
D gene: -
clone size: -
CDR3 DNA: TGTGCCAGCAGATCTGGATTCCTTCCCGGGGAGACCCAGTACTTC
CDR3 protein: CASRSGFLPGETQYF

J gene: TRBJ1-4
V gene: TRBV28
D gene: TRBD1
clone size: once
CDR3 DNA: TGTGCCAGCAGTCCCACCGGGACAGCCAATGAAAAACTGTTTTTT
CDR3 protein: CASSPTGTANEKLFF

J gene: TRBJ1-4
V gene: TRBV28
D gene: TRBD1
clone size: -
CDR3 DNA: TGTGCCAGCAGTTTTTTTCAACCCGGGACAGATGAAAAACTGTTTTTT
CDR3 protein: CASSFFQPGTDEKLFF

J gene: TRBJ1-2
V gene: TRBV6-5
D gene: -
clone size: -
CDR3 DNA: TGTGCCAGCAGAAAGACCGGGGAGCTTTATGGCTACACCTTC
CDR3 protein: CASRKTGELYGYTF

J gene: TRBJ2-1
V gene: TRBV7-2
D gene: TRBD2
clone size: once
CDR3 DNA: TGTGCCAGCAGAACGGCCGGCGGTAGCGGGACGTACAATGAGCAGTTCTTC
CDR3 protein: CASRTAGGSGTYNEQFF

J gene: TRBJ2-3
V gene: TRBV7-2
D gene: TRBD1
clone size: -
CDR3 DNA: TGTGCCAGCAGCCCGCGAACAGGGGCTGGGGGAGATACGCAGTATTTT
CDR3 protein: CASSPRTGAGGDTQYF

J gene: TRBJ1-1
V gene: TRBV7-2
D gene: -
clone size: -
CDR3 DNA: TGTGCCAGCAGCCTTCAGGGCGGGCCCACTGAAGCTTTCTTT
CDR3 protein: CASSLQGGPTEAFF

J gene: TRBJ1-4
V gene: TRBV6-6
D gene: -
clone size: -
CDR3 DNA: TGTGCCAGCAGGAGTGGAAGTGCAACTAATGAAAAACTGTTTTTT
CDR3 protein: CASRSGSATNEKLFF

J gene: TRBJ2-1
V gene: TRBV18
D gene: -
clone size: -
CDR3 DNA: TGTGCCAGCTCACCGCAGTTGTCCAGGTACAATGAGCAGTTCTTC
CDR3 protein: CASSPQLSRYNEQFF

J gene: TRBJ1-5
V gene: TRBV7-8
D gene: -
clone size: -
CDR3 DNA: TGTGCCAGCAGCGCCCGGACAGAATATCTTGAGCCCCAGCATTTT
CDR3 protein: CASSARTEYLEPQHF

J gene: TRBJ1-1
V gene: TRBV7-6
D gene: -
clone size: -
CDR3 DNA: TGTGCCAGCAGCTTAGCAGGGGTCACTGAAGCTTTCTTT
CDR3 protein: CASSLAGVTEAFF

J gene: TRBJ2-5
V gene: TRBV11-2
D gene: TRBD2
clone size: -
CDR3 DNA: TGTGCCAGCAGCCGGGGACTAGATCAAGAGACCCAGTACTTC
CDR3 protein: CASSRGLDQETQYF

J gene: TRBJ1-4
V gene: TRBV5-1
D gene: -
clone size: once
CDR3 DNA: TGCGCCAGTCGGACGGATTCAACTAATGAAAAACTGTTTTTT
CDR3 protein: CASRTDSTNEKLFF

J gene: TRBJ2-7
V gene: TRBV19
D gene: -
clone size: once
CDR3 DNA: TGTGCCAGTAGTATAGACCCGGACGGGAAAACCTACGAGCAGTACTTC
CDR3 protein: CASSIDPDGKTYEQYF

J gene: TRBJ2-6
V gene: TRBV28
D gene: -
clone size: -
CDR3 DNA: TGTGCCAGCAGCTTCTCTTCTGGGGCCAACGTCCTGACTTTC
CDR3 protein: CASSFSSGANVLTF

J gene: TRBJ2-5
V gene: TRBV5-1
D gene: TRBD1
clone size: few
CDR3 DNA: TGCGCCAGCAGCTTGCCCGAGACAGGGGGCTTAGAGACCCAGTACTTC
CDR3 protein: CASSLPETGGLETQYF

J gene: TRBJ1-1
V gene: TRBV6-1
D gene: -
clone size: -
CDR3 DNA: TGTGCCAGCAGGCGTCAGGGAGTCGGCACTGAAGCTTTCTTT
CDR3 protein: CASRRQGVGTEAFF

J gene: TRBJ1-2
V gene: TRBV19
D gene: -
clone size: -
CDR3 DNA: TGTGCCAGTAGTCCCCAGAGTGCCTATGGCTACACCTTC
CDR3 protein: CASSPQSAYGYTF

J gene: TRBJ1-1
V gene: TRBV7-9
D gene: TRBD1
clone size: -
CDR3 DNA: TGTGCCAGCAGCCGAGGGGGCAGGGCGGACACTGAAGCTTTCTTT
CDR3 protein: CASSRGGRADTEAFF

J gene: TRBJ2-2
V gene: TRBV10-3
D gene: -
clone size: -
CDR3 DNA: TGTGCCATCAGTGGCCATAGGGACAAGATGACCGGGGAGCTGTTTTTT
CDR3 protein: CAISGHRDKMTGELFF

J gene: TRBJ1-5
V gene: TRBV5-8
D gene: -
clone size: -
CDR3 DNA: TGTGCCAGCAGCCGACAGGTAGTGGCCCAGCATTTT
CDR3 protein: CASSRQVVAQHF

J gene: TRBJ1-1
V gene: TRBV5-1
D gene: -
clone size: once
CDR3 DNA: TGCGCCAGCAGCTCGGGACACCCGCGGACTGAAGCTTTCTTT
CDR3 protein: CASSSGHPRTEAFF

J gene: TRBJ2-7
V gene: TRBV6-1
D gene: -
clone size: -
CDR3 DNA: TGTGCCAGCGTGCGAGGCGACACCTACGAGCAGTACTTC
CDR3 protein: CASVRGDTYEQYF

J gene: TRBJ2-7
V gene: TRBV28
D gene: TRBD2
clone size: -
CDR3 DNA: TGTGCCAGCAGTTTATTTAAGACTAGCGGGAGAGTGCAGTACTTC
CDR3 protein: CASSLFKTSGRVQYF

J gene: TRBJ1-1
V gene: TRBV6-6
D gene: -
clone size: -
CDR3 DNA: TGTGCCAGCAGCCCCGGCTCCCAGGTCACTGAAGCTTTCTTT
CDR3 protein: CASSPGSQVTEAFF

J gene: TRBJ2-1
V gene: TRBV5-1
D gene: -
clone size: -
CDR3 DNA: TGCGCCAGCAGCTTGGGGACTCTTCCCTACAATGAGCAGTTCTTC
CDR3 protein: CASSLGTLPYNEQFF

J gene: TRBJ1-3
V gene: TRBV6-1
D gene: -
clone size: -
CDR3 DNA: TGTGCCAGCATCGTTGCCTCTGGAAACACCATATATTTT
CDR3 protein: CASIVASGNTIYF

J gene: TRBJ1-2
V gene: TRBV5-1
D gene: -
clone size: -
CDR3 DNA: TGCGCCAGCAGCACGGACAGAGCAATTGCGAAGGGCTACACCTTC
CDR3 protein: CASSTDRAIAKGYTF

J gene: TRBJ1-1
V gene: TRBV18
D gene: -
clone size: -
CDR3 DNA: TGTGCCAGCTCACCATTAGAGTCATCTGAAGCTTTCTTT
CDR3 protein: CASSPLESSEAFF

J gene: TRBJ2-7
V gene: TRBV6-6
D gene: TRBD1
clone size: -
CDR3 DNA: TGTGCCAGCAGATACAGGGGGCCCTACGAGCAGTACTTC
CDR3 protein: CASRYRGPYEQYF

J gene: TRBJ2-1
V gene: TRBV9
D gene: -
clone size: once
CDR3 DNA: TGTGCCAGCAGCGTAGCCGGACGCGTCTCCTACAATGAGCAGTTCTTC
CDR3 protein: CASSVAGRVSYNEQFF

J gene: TRBJ2-5
V gene: TRBV6-5
D gene: -
clone size: -
CDR3 DNA: TGTGCCAGCAGTTACCAGTCCAGGGGAGAGACCCAGTACTTC
CDR3 protein: CASSYQSRGETQYF

J gene: TRBJ2-1
V gene: TRBV2
D gene: TRBD2
clone size: few
CDR3 DNA: TGTGCCAGCAGTGAGCTAGCGGGACCGGCCGAGCAGTTCTTC
CDR3 protein: CASSELAGPAEQFF

J gene: TRBJ2-7
V gene: TRBV11-2
D gene: -
clone size: -
CDR3 DNA: TGTGCCAGCAGTTTCACCGGGGCCCACGAGCAGTACTTC
CDR3 protein: CASSFTGAHEQYF

J gene: TRBJ2-1
V gene: TRBV19
D gene: -
clone size: -
CDR3 DNA: TGTGCAAGTAGTCTTGGAGGCCACACCAATGAGCAGTTCTTC
CDR3 protein: CASSLGGHTNEQFF

J gene: TRBJ2-1
V gene: TRBV7-2
D gene: TRBD1
clone size: -
CDR3 DNA: TGTGCCAGCAGCTCCGGGACAGGGTCAAATGAGCAGTTCTTC
CDR3 protein: CASSSGTGSNEQFF

J gene: TRBJ2-3
V gene: TRBV15
D gene: -
clone size: -
CDR3 DNA: TGTGCCACCAGCAGAGATTTGGGCGCAGATACGCAGTATTTT
CDR3 protein: CATSRDLGADTQYF

J gene: TRBJ2-1
V gene: TRBV6-6
D gene: TRBD1
clone size: -
CDR3 DNA: TGTGCCAGCGGACAGGGACTCGGTGAGCAGTTCTTC
CDR3 protein: CASGQGLGEQFF

J gene: TRBJ2-7
V gene: TRBV5-1
D gene: -
clone size: -
CDR3 DNA: TGCGCCAGCAGCACCCAGGATTCCTACGAGCAGTACTTC
CDR3 protein: CASSTQDSYEQYF

J gene: TRBJ2-5
V gene: TRBV19
D gene: TRBD2
clone size: -
CDR3 DNA: TGTGCCAGTAGGGGACTAGCTGGTGTCGAGACCCAGTACTTC
CDR3 protein: CASRGLAGVETQYF

J gene: TRBJ2-3
V gene: TRBV10-2
D gene: -
clone size: many
CDR3 DNA: TGCGCCAGCAGGGAGAGCCGGGACAGCACAGATACGCAGTATTTT
CDR3 protein: CASRESRDSTDTQYF

J gene: TRBJ1-2
V gene: TRBV20-1
D gene: -
clone size: once
CDR3 DNA: TGCAGTGCTAGAATCAGCTATGGCTACACCTTC
CDR3 protein: CSARISYGYTF

J gene: TRBJ1-2
V gene: TRBV28
D gene: -
clone size: -
CDR3 DNA: TGTGCCACCCAAGGGGGGCTCTATGGCTACACCTTC
CDR3 protein: CATQGGLYGYTF